The TCR beta chain under discussion was sequenced for a study of T-cell reconstitution after alpha-beta-depleted transplantation in children. Findings and limits, study-wide: Day-60 TCRbeta diversity that was high in some patients was derived from surviving recipient T cells and thymic progenitors. Newly made T cells mostly supplied T-cell counts and diversity one year after transplant. At around two months after transplant, the alpha-beta T cells were reportedly derived from several hundred expanded clones that came from non-depleted graft cells.

It was with unique molecular identifiers that the TCRbeta library was prepared. TCRdb fed the PCR reads into MiXCR, producing one record per CDR3 protein. The profile shows about 98,000 distinct CDR3 sequences, 20% to 30% of them singletons. On this clonotype: What it binds is not known.

Germline V gene lookup returns CDR1 MNHNS and CDR2 SASEGT. CDR3 size: 13 residues. Trimming left V 5 bases short and J 2 bases short, with 7 bases between. The chain uses TRBV6-1 and TRBJ1-5; a possible D gene is TRBD1 (5 bases). The sequenced sample was PBMCs, obtained before TCRalphabeta/CD19-depleted stem cell transplant. This TCR was sampled from a boy younger than 10 with acute lymphoblastic leukemia, due to receive a stem cell transplant. CDR3 sequence reads: CASSQGGNQPQHF. In DNA form, the CDR3 reads TGTGCCAGCAGTCAAGGGGGCAATCAGCCCCAGCATTTT.